What follows are 9 T cell receptor beta chains derived from one specimen sequenced in a study of shared clonotypes between healthy human individuals. Produced via immunoSEQ multiplex PCR; TCRdb's table is partial and in-frame only. The sample contains fewer than 2.5 million clones, roughly 93% of which appear only once. Sequencing used naive CD4+ T cells from PBMCs. Documented subset: CD45RA+ positively selected. The source is a man between 18 and 29 years old in good health. Some clones in this sample may be carry-over from other donors' samples.

This clone has only one observation. The rearrangement links TRBV6-1 to TRBJ1-2; D may be TRBD1 (5 bases). Trimming left V 0 bases short and J 7 bases short, with 9 bases between. Germline V gene data show CDR1 as MNHNS and CDR2 as SASEGT. This CDR3 is built from 13 residues. The CDR3 sequence: CASSEAGRTGYTF. Written as DNA, the CDR3 is TGTGCCAGCAGTGAAGCGGGGCGAACTGGCTACACCTTC.

This chain uses TRBV28 with TRBJ1-3; tentative D call: TRBD1 (5 bases). Trimming cost V 8 bases and J 3 bases, with 17 bases left between them. Germline CDR1 reads MDHEN; CDR2 reads SYDVKM. The CDR3 has 15 amino acids. CDR3 region: CASGGSRLSGNTIYF. The CDR3 bases are TGTGCCAGCGGGGGATCCAGGCTGAGTGGAAACACCATATATTTT.

This clone showed up just a few times. Other DNA sequences within the sample encode an identical CDR3. The chain combines TRBV5-1 with TRBJ1-1, with D perhaps matching TRBD1 (6 bases). The CDR3 is 12 amino acids. Germline V gene sequence: CDR1 SGHRS, CDR2 YFSETQ. V was trimmed by 4 bases and J by 10 bases, leaving 14 bases between them. The CDR3 spells CASSLDRRGAFF. DNA of the CDR3: TGCGCCAGCAGCCTGGACAGACGGGGAGCTTTCTTT.

This chain joins TRBV25-1 and TRBJ1-1; 7 bases are shared with TRBD1. Unmatched junction bases numbered 6, after V lost 0 bases and J lost 11 bases. CDR3 size: 13 residues. Looked up from germline, CDR1 is MGHDK and CDR2 is SYGVNS. The CDR3 reads CASSEYARGLAFF. CDR3 DNA sequence: TGTGCCAGCAGTGAATATGCGAGGGGGCTTGCTTTCTTT.

V and J are TRBV28 and TRBJ1-2; the D gene is possibly TRBD1 (5 bases). This CDR3 is 14 amino acids long. CDR1 and CDR2 from the germline V gene are MDHEN and SYDVKM. Trimming took off 4 bases at V and 4 bases at J, with 13 bases between the two ends. CDR3 bases: TGTGCCAGCAGTTCTGGGGCCCGGGGCTATGGCTACACCTTC. The encoded protein is CASSSGARGYGYTF.

In regard to this clone: The same CDR3 arises from other DNA sequences in this sample as well. The V gene is TRBV7-9, the J gene TRBJ1-1; D ambiguous. V was cut by 0 bases and J by 1 base, with 6 bases left in between. CDR3 size: 14 residues. Germline loops: CDR1 SEHNR, CDR2 FQNEAQ (reference sequence). The CDR3 nucleotides read TGTGCCAGCAGCTTAGCTCTGGGGAACACTGAAGCTTTCTTT. It encodes CASSLALGNTEAFF.

This chain uses TRBV28 with TRBJ1-2, with D unresolved. This CDR3 is 10 amino acids long. Trimming took off 6 bases at V and 6 bases at J, with 5 bases between the two ends. CDR1 and CDR2 from the germline V gene are MDHEN and SYDVKM. This CDR3 is CASRFHGYTF. The CDR3 DNA sequence: TGTGCCAGCAGGTTCCATGGCTACACCTTC.

The chain recombines TRBV28 with TRBJ1-2; D not certain. The length of the CDR3 is 11 residues. Germline V gene lookup returns CDR1 MDHEN and CDR2 SYDVKM. CDR3 coding DNA: TGTGCATCAGGCTTGATGGGCGGCTACACCTTC. Its protein is CASGLMGGYTF.

The rearrangement uses TRBV27 and TRBJ1-2, with 10 bases aligning to TRBD1. Germline CDR1 is MNHEY and CDR2 is SMNVEV (reference sequence). This CDR3 is 15 amino acids long. V lost 10 bases, J lost 0 bases, and 8 bases stayed unmatched. In DNA form, the CDR3 reads TGTGCCACACAGGACAGGGGGAGAGCTAACTATGGCTACACCTTC. Protein product: CATQDRGRANYGYTF.